This TCR beta chain is drawn from a study of T cell responses to AZD1222 COVID-19 vaccine. Whole-study findings and limits: Spike as a whole was targeted by vaccine-associated CD4 TCRs, dominant at 160-218 and 743-854. Regions left unmutated in variants are reportedly the target of nearly half of spike-specific TCRs. Most donors were white British, females outnumbered males, and clonal diversity was possibly underestimated.

Profiled with immunoSEQ multiplex PCR; TCRdb holds only in-frame clones, not every one. The sample has about 180,000 clones; about 90% are singletons. Concerning this clone: Its matching antigen is unknown.

The length of the CDR3 is 17 residues. The material sequenced was peripheral blood, taken on day 0 of AZD1222 vaccination. The chain couples TRBV12-2 to TRBJ2-4; TRBD1, the table's D call, lacks a check against the DNA. TRBV12-2 is labeled a pseudogene. This TCR was sampled from an adult in good health. This CDR3 is CASRLEYRDLAKNIQYF. The CDR3 coding sequence is TGTGCAAGTCGCTTAGAATACAGGGACCTAGCCAAAAACATTCAGTACTTC.